Detailed here is one T cell receptor (beta chain). No antigen is known for it. The data are from a study of T cells in Graves' hyperthyroidism and ophthalmopathy. Study-wide points: The blood repertoire included most of the expanded thyroid clonotypes above 0.001.

If no ophthalmopathy progression occurred within 18 months, Graves' hyperthyroidism was stable. Germline values: CDR1 SEHNR, CDR2 FQNEAQ (reference sequence). The CDR3 is made up of 13 amino acids. V was shortened by 1 base and J by 6 bases, with 6 bases between the two germline ends. RNA transcripts gave rise to amplified TCR beta CDR3 regions. HTBI primers were used for first-round RT-PCR of the TCR CDR3. TCRdb reprocessed the multiplex PCR reads with MiXCR, giving one entry per CDR3 protein. The sample has fewer than 750,000 distinct CDR3 sequences, around 46% seen once. This chain joins TRBV7-9 and TRBJ2-2; D uncertain. The sequencing input was peripheral blood or thyroid tissue (not recorded which). The TCR sequence derives from a woman between 18 and 29 years old with Graves' hyperthyroidism. CDR3 protein: CASSLDQPGELFF. DNA for the CDR3: TGTGCCAGCAGCTTAGACCAGCCCGGGGAGCTGTTTTTT.